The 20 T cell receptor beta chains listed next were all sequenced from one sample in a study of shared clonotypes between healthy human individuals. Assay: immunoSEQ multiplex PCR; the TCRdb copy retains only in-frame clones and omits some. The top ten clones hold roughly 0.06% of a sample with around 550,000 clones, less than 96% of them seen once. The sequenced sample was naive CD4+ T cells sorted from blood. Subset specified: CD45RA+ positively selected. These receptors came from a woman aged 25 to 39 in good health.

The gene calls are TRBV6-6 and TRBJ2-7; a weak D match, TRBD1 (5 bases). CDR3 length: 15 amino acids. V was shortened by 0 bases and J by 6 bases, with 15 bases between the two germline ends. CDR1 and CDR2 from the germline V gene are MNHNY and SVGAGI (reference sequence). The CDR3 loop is CASSYSAQGSSEQYF. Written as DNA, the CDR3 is TGTGCCAGCAGTTACTCGGCCCAGGGCTCCAGCGAGCAGTACTTC.

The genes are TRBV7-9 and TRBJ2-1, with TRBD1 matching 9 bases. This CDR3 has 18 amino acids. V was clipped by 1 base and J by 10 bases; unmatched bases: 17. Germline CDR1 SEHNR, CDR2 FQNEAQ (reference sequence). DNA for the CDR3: TGTGCCAGCAGCTTAGAGGTCGGCGGGACAGGGATTTCGGCCGAGCAGTTCTTC. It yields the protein CASSLEVGGTGISAEQFF. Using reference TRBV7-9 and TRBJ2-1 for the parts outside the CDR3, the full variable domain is DTGVSQNPRHKITKRGQNVTFRCDPISEHNRLYWYRQTLGQGPEFLTYFQNEAQLEKSRLLSDRFSAERPKGSFSTLEIQRTEQGDSAMYLCASSLEVGGTGISAEQFFGPGTRLTVL.

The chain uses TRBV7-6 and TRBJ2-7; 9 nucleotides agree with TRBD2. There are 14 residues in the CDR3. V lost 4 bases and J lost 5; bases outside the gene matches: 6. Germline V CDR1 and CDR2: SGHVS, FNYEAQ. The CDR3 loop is CASSSAGGGHEQYF. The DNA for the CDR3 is TGTGCCAGCAGCTCCGCGGGAGGGGGCCACGAGCAGTACTTC.

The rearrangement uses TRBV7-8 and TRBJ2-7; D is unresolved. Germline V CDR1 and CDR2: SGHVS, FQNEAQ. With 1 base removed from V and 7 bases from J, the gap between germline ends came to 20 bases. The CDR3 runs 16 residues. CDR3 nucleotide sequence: TGTGCCAGCAGCTTAGTCGGTTTGAACCCCTCGGTAGAGCAGTACTTC. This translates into CASSLVGLNPSVEQYF.

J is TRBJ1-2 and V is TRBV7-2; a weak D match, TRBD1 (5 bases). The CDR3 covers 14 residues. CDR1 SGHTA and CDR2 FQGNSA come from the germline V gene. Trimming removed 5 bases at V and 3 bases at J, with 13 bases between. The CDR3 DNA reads TGTGCCAGCAGCGGAGCGGTAGGGGACTATGGCTACACCTTC. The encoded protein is CASSGAVGDYGYTF.

The CDR3: CASSLPDRVEQYF. Here the CDR3 DNA reads TGCGCCAGCAGCTTGCCGGACAGGGTCGAGCAGTACTTC. The rearrangement links TRBV5-1 to TRBJ2-7; TRBD1 aligns across 8 bases. CDR3 length: 13 residues. CDR1 and CDR2 (germline): SGHRS, YFSETQ. The junction had 3 bases not matched to a gene; V was cut back by 1 base and J by 6 bases.

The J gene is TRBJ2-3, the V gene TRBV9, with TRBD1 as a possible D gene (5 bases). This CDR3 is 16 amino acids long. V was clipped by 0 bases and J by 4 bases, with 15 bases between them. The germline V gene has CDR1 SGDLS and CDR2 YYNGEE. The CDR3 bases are TGTGCCAGCAGCGTAGAGCTCGCAGGGTGGGCAGATACGCAGTATTTT. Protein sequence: CASSVELAGWADTQYF.

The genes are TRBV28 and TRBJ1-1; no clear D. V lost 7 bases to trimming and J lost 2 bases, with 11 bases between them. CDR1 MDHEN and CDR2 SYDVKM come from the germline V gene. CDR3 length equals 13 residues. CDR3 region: CASMRRANTEAFF. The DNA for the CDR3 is TGTGCCAGCATGCGGCGGGCTAACACTGAAGCTTTCTTT.

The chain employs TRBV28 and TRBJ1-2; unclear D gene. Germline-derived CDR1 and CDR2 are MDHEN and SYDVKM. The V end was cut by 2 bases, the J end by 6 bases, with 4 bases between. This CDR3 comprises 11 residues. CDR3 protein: CASSLRDGYTF. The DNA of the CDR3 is TGTGCCAGCAGTTTAAGGGATGGCTACACCTTC.

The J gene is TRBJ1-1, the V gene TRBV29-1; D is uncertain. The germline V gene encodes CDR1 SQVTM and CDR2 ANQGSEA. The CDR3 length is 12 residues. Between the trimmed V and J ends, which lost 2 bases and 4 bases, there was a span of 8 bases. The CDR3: CSVESYRTEAFF. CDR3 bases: TGCAGCGTTGAATCTTACCGCACTGAAGCTTTCTTT.

The CDR3 sequence: CASSSLRHTIYGYTF. Written as DNA, the CDR3 is TGTGCCAGCAGCTCCCTTCGGCACACCATCTATGGCTACACCTTC. The chain carries TRBV7-2 and TRBJ1-2, with D uncertain. Trimming left V 4 bases short and J 4 bases short, with 16 bases between. Germline CDR1 is SGHTA and CDR2 is FQGNSA. The CDR3 length is 15 residues.

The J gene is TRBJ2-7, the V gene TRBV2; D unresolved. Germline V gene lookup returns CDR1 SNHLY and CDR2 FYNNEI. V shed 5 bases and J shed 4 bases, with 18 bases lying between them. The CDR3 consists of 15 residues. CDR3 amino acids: CASSHGPSNSYEQYF. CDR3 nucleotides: TGTGCCAGCAGTCACGGGCCCTCCAATTCGTACGAGCAGTACTTC.

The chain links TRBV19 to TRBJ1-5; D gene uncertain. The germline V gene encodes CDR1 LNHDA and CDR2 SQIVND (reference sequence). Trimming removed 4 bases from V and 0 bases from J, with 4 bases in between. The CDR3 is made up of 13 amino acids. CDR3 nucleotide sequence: TGTGCCAGTAGTAGTGATAGCAATCAGCCCCAGCATTTT. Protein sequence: CASSSDSNQPQHF.

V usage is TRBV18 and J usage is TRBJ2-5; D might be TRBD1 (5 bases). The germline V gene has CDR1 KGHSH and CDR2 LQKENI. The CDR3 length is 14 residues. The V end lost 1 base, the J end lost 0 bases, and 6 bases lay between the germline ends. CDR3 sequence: CASSPQGHQETQYF. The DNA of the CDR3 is TGTGCCAGCTCACCACAGGGGCACCAAGAGACCCAGTACTTC.

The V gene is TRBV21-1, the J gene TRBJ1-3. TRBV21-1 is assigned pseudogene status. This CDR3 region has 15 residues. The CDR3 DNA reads TGTGCCAGCAGCAAAGCGCGCGGCTCTGGAAACACCATATATTTT. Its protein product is CASSKARGSGNTIYF.

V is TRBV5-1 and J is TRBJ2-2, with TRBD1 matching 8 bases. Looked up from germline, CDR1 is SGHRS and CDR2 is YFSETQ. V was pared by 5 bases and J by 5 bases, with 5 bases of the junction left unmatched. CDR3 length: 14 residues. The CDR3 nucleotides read TGCGCCAGCAGTCCAGGGGGCATGACCGGGGAGCTGTTTTTT. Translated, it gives CASSPGGMTGELFF.

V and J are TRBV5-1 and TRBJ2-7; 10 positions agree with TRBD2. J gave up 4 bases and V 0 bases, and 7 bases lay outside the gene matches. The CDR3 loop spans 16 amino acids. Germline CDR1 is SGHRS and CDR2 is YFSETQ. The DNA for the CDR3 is TGCGCCAGCAGCTTGGAACCGGGACTAGCGTTTTACGAGCAGTACTTC. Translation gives CASSLEPGLAFYEQYF.

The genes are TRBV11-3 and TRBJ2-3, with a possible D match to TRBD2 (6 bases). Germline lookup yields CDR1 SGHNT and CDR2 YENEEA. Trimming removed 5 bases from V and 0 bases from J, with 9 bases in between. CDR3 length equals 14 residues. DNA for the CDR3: TGTGCCAGCAGCCGCGGGAAGAGCACAGATACGCAGTATTTT. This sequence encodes CASSRGKSTDTQYF.

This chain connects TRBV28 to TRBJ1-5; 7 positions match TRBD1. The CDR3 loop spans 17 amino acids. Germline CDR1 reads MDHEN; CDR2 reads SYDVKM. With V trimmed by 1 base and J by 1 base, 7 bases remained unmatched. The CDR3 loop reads CASSLYLGGMSNQPQHF. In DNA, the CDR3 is TGTGCCAGCAGTTTATATCTAGGGGGCATGAGCAATCAGCCCCAGCATTTT.

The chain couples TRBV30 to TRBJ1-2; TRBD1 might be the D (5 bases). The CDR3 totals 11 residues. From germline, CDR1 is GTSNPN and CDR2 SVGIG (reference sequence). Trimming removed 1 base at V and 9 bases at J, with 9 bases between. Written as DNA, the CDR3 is TGTGCCTGGAGTGAAGGGGATCGCTACACCTTC. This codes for CAWSEGDRYTF.